Below, 32 T cell receptor beta chains from the same sample are listed, as sequenced in a study of cytomegalovirus exposure and HLA in healthy donors. Researchers ran the PCR with 60 Vbeta and 13 Jbeta primers. Measured with immunoSEQ multiplex PCR; TCRdb has only the in-frame clones, and not every one. The profile covers roughly 140,000 clones, with about 80% appearing a single time and roughly 6.2% taken by the ten largest. Sequencing was done on a sample of PBMCs. The receptors here all came from a middle-aged woman in good health and CMV-seropositive.

CDR3 DNA sequence: TGTGCCAGCAGTGCCTCCGGGACAGGGGCAGATACGCAGTATTTT. This encodes CASSASGTGADTQYF. This rearrangement joins TRBV6-1 to TRBJ2-3, with 10 bases that match TRBD1. Germline assignment: CDR1 MNHNS and CDR2 SASEGT. This CDR3 is 15 amino acids long. Trimming at V came to 4 bases and at J to 4 bases, leaving 5 bases not matched to a gene.

This chain joins TRBV5-1 and TRBJ1-2, with D perhaps matching TRBD1 (6 bases). Germline V lookup: CDR1 SGHRS, CDR2 YFSETQ. The V and J ends lost 4 bases and 4 bases respectively, with 17 bases between them. The CDR3 contains 15 residues. CDR3 in DNA: TGCGCCAGCAGCGACTACAGGGAGACAGGCTATGGCTACACCTTC. Translating gives CASSDYRETGYGYTF.

CDR3: CASSSPDSPLHF. The CDR3 DNA reads as TGTGCCAGCAGCTCCCCCGATTCACCCCTCCACTTT. This chain uses TRBV7-9 with TRBJ1-6; no reliable D call. The germline gives CDR1 SEHNR, CDR2 FQNEAQ (reference sequence). V lost 4 bases, J lost 8 bases, and 6 bases lay in between. CDR3 length: 12 residues.

The chain is built from TRBV2 and TRBJ1-2, with D perhaps matching TRBD1 (5 bases). The germline V and J ends were trimmed by 3 bases and 4 bases, with 9 bases remaining between them. Germline V gene data show CDR1 as SNHLY and CDR2 as FYNNEI. The CDR3 consists of 13 residues. CDR3 region: CASSESGAYGYTF. Here the CDR3 DNA reads TGTGCCAGCAGTGAGAGCGGGGCCTATGGCTACACCTTC. Filled out from reference TRBV2 and TRBJ1-2, the complete variable domain reads EPEVTQTPSHQVTQMGQEVILRCVPISNHLYFYWYRQILGQKVEFLVSFYNNEISEKSEIFDDQFSVERPDGSNFTLKIRSTKLEDSAMYFCASSESGAYGYTFGSGTRLTVV.

The CDR3 here is CASSLSQEAWATDTQYF. The CDR3 coding sequence is TGTGCCAGCAGTTTATCGCAGGAGGCCTGGGCAACAGATACGCAGTATTTT. J is TRBJ2-3 and V is TRBV27; a possible D gene is TRBD2 (5 bases). Germline loops: CDR1 MNHEY, CDR2 SMNVEV (reference sequence). V was cut by 0 bases and J by 3 bases, with 16 bases left in between. The CDR3 has 17 amino acids.

This clone has more than one count but fewer than ten. The genes are TRBV6-6 and TRBJ2-7, with TRBD2 identical over 10 bases. Per the germline V gene, CDR1 is MNHNY and CDR2 is SVGAGI (reference sequence). The length of the CDR3 is 15 residues. Unmatched junction bases numbered 4, after V lost 2 bases and J lost 3 bases. The CDR3 sequence: CASSYRASGSYEQYF. The CDR3, as DNA: TGTGCCAGCAGTTACCGGGCTAGCGGGAGCTACGAGCAGTACTTC.

This clone was detected only once. The chain recombines TRBV7-8 with TRBJ2-7, with TRBD2 matching over 8 bases. V was pared by 1 base and J by 4 bases, with 6 bases of the junction left unmatched. The length of the CDR3 is 15 residues. From germline, CDR1 is SGHVS and CDR2 FQNEAQ. The CDR3 is CASSLVSGSVYEQYF. CDR3 nucleotides: TGTGCCAGCAGCTTAGTGAGCGGGAGTGTTTACGAGCAGTACTTC. The full variable domain, rest sourced from reference TRBV7-8 and TRBJ2-7, is GAGVSQSPRYKVAKRGQDVALRCDPISGHVSLFWYQQALGQGPEFLTYFQNEAQLDKSGLPSDRFFAERPEGSVSTLKIQRTQQEDSAVYLCASSLVSGSVYEQYFGPGTRLTVT.

This clone appeared once. This rearrangement joins TRBV5-1 to TRBJ2-2; possibly TRBD1 for D (5 bases). The CDR3 extends over 14 amino acids. Germline CDR1 is SGHRS and CDR2 is YFSETQ. Deletions cut 4 bases from V and 5 bases from J, with 12 bases between. The CDR3 DNA sequence: TGCGCCAGCAGCCCCCAGGCAGGGACCGGGGAGCTGTTTTTT. It yields the protein CASSPQAGTGELFF.

The V and J genes are TRBV27 and TRBJ2-1; the match to TRBD2 covers 12 bases. V lost 5 bases, J lost 7 bases, and 3 bases stayed unmatched. The CDR3 totals 14 residues. The germline V gene has CDR1 MNHEY and CDR2 SMNVEV (reference sequence). The CDR3 nucleotides read TGTGCCAGCAGTCTACTAGCGGGAGGAAATGAGCAGTTCTTC. Translated, it gives CASSLLAGGNEQFF.

This clone was detected only a few times. The V gene is TRBV18, the J gene TRBJ1-1; D unclear. Germline CDR1 reads KGHSH; CDR2 reads LQKENI. The CDR3 is made up of 14 amino acids. V lost 4 bases and J lost 1, with 10 bases in between. The CDR3 is CASSLREENTEAFF. For the CDR3, the DNA is TGTGCCAGCTCACTCCGGGAGGAGAACACTGAAGCTTTCTTT.

The rearrangement joins TRBV21-1 to TRBJ1-5. TRBV21-1 counts as a pseudogene. This CDR3 is 15 amino acids long. CDR3 sequence: CASSKYGYGNQPQHF. CDR3 in DNA: TGTGCCAGCAGCAAATACGGTTATGGCAATCAGCCCCAGCATTTT.

This clone came up once. The CDR3 nucleotides read TGTGCCAGCACCCCTGGGGACAGGGGAGTCTCCGAGCAGTACTTC. It translates to CASTPGDRGVSEQYF. This rearrangement joins TRBV2 to TRBJ2-7, with 10 bases that match TRBD1. The CDR3 consists of 15 residues. V was pared by 7 bases and J by 6 bases, with 12 bases of the junction left unmatched. Germline-derived CDR1 and CDR2 are SNHLY and FYNNEI. The full variable domain, with the rest looked up from reference TRBV2 and TRBJ2-7, is EPEVTQTPSHQVTQMGQEVILRCVPISNHLYFYWYRQILGQKVEFLVSFYNNEISEKSEIFDDQFSVERPDGSNFTLKIRSTKLEDSAMYFCASTPGDRGVSEQYFGPGTRLTVT.

The V and J genes are TRBV6-5 and TRBJ1-3; no clear D. V was clipped by 7 bases and J by 2 bases, with 9 bases between them. Germline V gives CDR1 MNHEY, CDR2 SVGAGI. The CDR3 runs 13 residues. The CDR3 sequence is CASNDGAGNTIYF. The CDR3 nucleotides are TGTGCCAGCAATGACGGGGCTGGAAACACCATATATTTT.

There are a few counts of this clone. V is TRBV28 and J is TRBJ1-2, with 7 bases aligning to TRBD1. The CDR3 extends over 13 amino acids. V lost 6 bases to trimming and J lost 1 base; unmatched junction nucleotides: 2. Germline V gene lookup returns CDR1 MDHEN and CDR2 SYDVKM. CDR3 coding DNA: TGTGCCAGCAGCCGGGACAGTAACTATGGCTACACCTTC. Its protein product is CASSRDSNYGYTF.

This chain joins TRBV28 and TRBJ2-5; 10 nucleotides agree with TRBD1. The CDR3 consists of 15 residues. CDR1 is MDHEN, CDR2 SYDVKM, per germline. After removal of 6 bases from V and 2 bases from J, the junction contained 6 bases not matched to a gene. The CDR3 bases are TGTGCCAGCAGCTTGACAGGGGGCAGACAAGAGACCCAGTACTTC. Amino acids: CASSLTGGRQETQYF. Complete variable domain (other parts from reference TRBV28 and TRBJ2-5): DVKVTQSSRYLVKRTGEKVFLECVQDMDHENMFWYRQDPGLGLRLIYFSYDVKMKEKGDIPEGYSVSREKKERFSLILESASTNQTSMYLCASSLTGGRQETQYFGPGTRLLVL.

This chain uses TRBV5-1 with TRBJ2-5; D is unresolved. From germline, CDR1 is SGHRS and CDR2 YFSETQ. This CDR3 is built from 14 residues. The ends were cut back, 0 bases at V and 3 bases at J, with 9 bases in the middle. The CDR3 DNA reads as TGCGCCAGCAGCTTGGTTAGTTCGAAAGAGACCCAGTACTTC. It specifies CASSLVSSKETQYF.

V and J are TRBV7-8 and TRBJ1-3; 7 bases fit TRBD1. V lost 4 bases and J lost 3; bases outside the gene matches: 3. This CDR3 is built from 14 residues. The germline CDR1 and CDR2 sequences are SGHVS and FQNEAQ. The CDR3 sequence is CASSSRQGGNTIYF. The CDR3 bases are TGTGCCAGCAGCTCCCGACAGGGTGGAAACACCATATATTTT.

V and J are TRBV5-1 and TRBJ2-3; D remains ambiguous. The CDR3 contains 14 residues. Trimming removed 1 base at V and 3 bases at J, with 9 bases between. Per the germline V gene, CDR1 is SGHRS and CDR2 is YFSETQ. CDR3 bases: TGCGCCAGCAGCTTGTACCTAGAGACAGATACGCAGTATTTT. Its protein is CASSLYLETDTQYF.

The V and J genes are TRBV5-8 and TRBJ2-7, with a weak D call TRBD2 (7 bases). The CDR3 covers 13 residues. The germline V gene encodes CDR1 SGHTS and CDR2 YDEGEE. V lost 10 bases and J lost 3, with 17 bases in between. Written as DNA, the CDR3 is TGTGCCGGAGAGGGGGGGGTAATCTACGAGCAGTACTTC. It yields the protein CAGEGGVIYEQYF. Supplemented by reference TRBV5-8 and TRBJ2-7, the full variable domain reads EAGVTQSPTHLIKTRGQQATLRCSPISGHTSVYWYQQALGLGLQFLLWYDEGEERNRGNFPPRFSGRQFPNYSSELNVNALELEDSALYLCAGEGGVIYEQYFGPGTRLTVT.

This clone appeared a few times. The chain employs TRBV19 and TRBJ2-6, with D perhaps TRBD1 (5 bases). V lost 7 bases and J 2 bases, leaving 15 bases between the germline ends. CDR3 size: 16 residues. Germline assignment: CDR1 LNHDA and CDR2 SQIVND (reference sequence). CDR3 in amino acids: CASKMSGSPGANVLTF. CDR3 DNA sequence: TGTGCCAGTAAGATGTCAGGGTCCCCTGGGGCCAACGTCCTGACTTTC.

V is TRBV5-1 and J is TRBJ2-5; 9 bases are a match to TRBD1. CDR1 and CDR2 from the germline V gene are SGHRS and YFSETQ. Trimming cost V 0 bases and J 5 bases; bases outside gene matches: 8. The length of the CDR3 is 16 residues. The DNA of the CDR3 is TGCGCCAGCAGCTTGGCAGGACAGGGGAAGATGGAGACCCAGTACTTC. Translated, it gives CASSLAGQGKMETQYF.

The gene calls are TRBV28 and TRBJ1-1, with TRBD1 matching 7 bases. CDR3 length equals 15 residues. V lost 6 bases and J lost 4; bases outside the gene matches: 11. Germline-derived CDR1 and CDR2 are MDHEN and SYDVKM. The CDR3 DNA sequence: TGTGCCAGCAGCCCGACTCACAGGGGTGCCACTGAAGCTTTCTTT. This translates into CASSPTHRGATEAFF.

The chain recombines TRBV6-5 with TRBJ2-7; no reliable D call. Germline V CDR1 and CDR2: MNHEY, SVGAGI. The V end lost 5 bases, the J end lost 0 bases, and 11 bases lay between the germline ends. This CDR3 comprises 14 residues. The CDR3 loop is CASSQSRLSYEQYF. The CDR3 DNA is TGTGCCAGCAGTCAATCCAGGCTCTCCTACGAGCAGTACTTC.

This clone was observed once. Other DNA sequences in the sample encode the same CDR3. The chain employs TRBV18 and TRBJ2-1, with 7 bases fitting TRBD1. The V gene's germline CDR1 is KGHSH and CDR2 LQKENI. Losses at the gene ends were 3 bases for V and 4 bases for J; bases not matched to a gene: 0. This CDR3 spans 13 amino acids. CDR3 coding DNA: TGTGCCAGCTCACCGGGACAGTACAATGAGCAGTTCTTC. Its protein product is CASSPGQYNEQFF.

The V call is TRBV5-1, the J call TRBJ2-5; possibly TRBD2 for D (5 bases). The CDR3 length is 13 residues. Per germline, CDR1 SGHRS and CDR2 YFSETQ. V dropped 3 bases and J dropped 5 bases, with 11 bases sitting between them. CDR3 amino acids: CASSSGLAETQYF. In DNA, the CDR3 is TGCGCCAGCAGCTCAGGACTGGCGGAGACCCAGTACTTC.

The chain joins TRBV19 to TRBJ2-5; D call uncertain. Germline V CDR1 and CDR2: LNHDA, SQIVND (reference sequence). The CDR3 sequence is 11 residues long. Deletions cut 6 bases from V and 1 base from J, with 3 bases between. The CDR3 sequence: CASSLQETQYF. The CDR3 bases are TGTGCCAGTAGCCTCCAAGAGACCCAGTACTTC. The variable domain in full, with the rest retrieved from reference TRBV19 and TRBJ2-5, is DGGITQSPKYLFRKEGQNVTLSCEQNLNHDAMYWYRQDPGQGLRLIYYSQIVNDFQKGDIAEGYSVSREKKESFPLTVTSAQKNPTAFYLCASSLQETQYFGPGTRLLVL.

The chain couples TRBV27 to TRBJ2-5; D gene ambiguous. Germline V gene data show CDR1 as MNHEY and CDR2 as SMNVEV (reference sequence). With 6 bases removed from V and 9 bases from J, the gap between germline ends came to 11 bases. CDR3 length: 11 amino acids. CDR3 amino acids: CASSPSEAQYF. The CDR3 coding sequence is TGTGCCAGCAGCCCGTCTGAGGCCCAGTACTTC.

The chain uses TRBV11-2 and TRBJ2-7; no clear D gene. The V and J ends lost 4 bases and 2 bases respectively, with 3 bases between them. This CDR3 is 11 amino acids long. Germline lookup yields CDR1 SGHAT and CDR2 FQNNGV. CDR3: CASSSAYEQYF. As DNA, the CDR3 is TGTGCCAGCAGCTCAGCCTACGAGCAGTACTTC.

In its sample, this clone was seen a few times. The chain carries TRBV5-1 and TRBJ2-2; D possibly corresponds to TRBD2 (5 bases). The germline V and J ends were trimmed by 4 bases and 4 bases, with 11 bases remaining between them. The CDR3 is 14 residues long. CDR1 and CDR2 from the germline V gene are SGHRS and YFSETQ. CDR3 region: CASSAYGSTGELFF. CDR3 in DNA: TGCGCCAGCAGCGCCTATGGGAGCACCGGGGAGCTGTTTTTT.

V gene TRBV7-9 combines with J gene TRBJ2-3; D possibly corresponds to TRBD2 (5 bases). V shed 2 bases and J shed 4 bases, with 16 bases lying between them. Per germline, CDR1 SEHNR and CDR2 FQNEAQ (reference sequence). This CDR3 spans 16 amino acids. The DNA of the CDR3 is TGTGCCAGCAGCTTACAACTCCGGGCGGGCCCAGATACGCAGTATTTT. Translating it yields CASSLQLRAGPDTQYF.

The gene calls are TRBV29-1 and TRBJ2-7; D is unclear. This CDR3 comprises 14 residues. Trimming removed 7 bases from V and 0 bases from J, with 16 bases in between. The germline V gene encodes CDR1 SQVTM and CDR2 ANQGSEA. CDR3 region: CSAVPYGSSYEQYF. DNA for the CDR3: TGCAGCGCCGTACCCTACGGTAGCTCCTACGAGCAGTACTTC.

The chain employs TRBV5-1 and TRBJ2-6; no clear D. The CDR3 is made up of 14 amino acids. Trimming pared 7 bases from V and 2 bases from J, leaving 10 bases between. Germline CDR1 is SGHRS and CDR2 is YFSETQ. DNA of the CDR3: TGCGCCAGCTCTCAGACTCCTGGGGCCAACGTCCTGACTTTC. It encodes CASSQTPGANVLTF. Filled out from reference TRBV5-1 and TRBJ2-6, the complete variable domain reads KAGVTQTPRYLIKTRGQQVTLSCSPISGHRSVSWYQQTPGQGLQFLFEYFSETQRNKGNFPGRFSGRQFSNSRSEMNVSTLELGDSALYLCASSQTPGANVLTFGAGSRLTVL.